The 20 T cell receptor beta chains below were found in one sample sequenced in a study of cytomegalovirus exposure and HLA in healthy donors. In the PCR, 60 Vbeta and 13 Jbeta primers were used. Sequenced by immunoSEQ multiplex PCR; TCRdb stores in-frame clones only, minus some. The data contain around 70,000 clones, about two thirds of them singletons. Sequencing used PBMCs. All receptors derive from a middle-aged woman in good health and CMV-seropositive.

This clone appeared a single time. The CDR3 is CASKTSSTGELFF. CDR3 sequence (DNA): TGTGCCAGCAAAACTAGCAGCACCGGGGAGCTGTTTTTT. The chain couples TRBV6-6 to TRBJ2-2; D perhaps matches TRBD2 (6 bases). This CDR3 has 13 amino acids. CDR1 is MNHNY, CDR2 SVGAGI, per germline (reference sequence). V lost 7 bases to trimming and J lost 4 bases, with 10 bases between them.

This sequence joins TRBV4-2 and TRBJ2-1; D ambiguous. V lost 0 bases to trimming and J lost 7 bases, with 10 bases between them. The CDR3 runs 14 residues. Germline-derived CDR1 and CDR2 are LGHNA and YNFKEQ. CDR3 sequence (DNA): TGTGCCAGCAGCCAAGATCGATACAGAAATGAGCAGTTCTTC. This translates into CASSQDRYRNEQFF.

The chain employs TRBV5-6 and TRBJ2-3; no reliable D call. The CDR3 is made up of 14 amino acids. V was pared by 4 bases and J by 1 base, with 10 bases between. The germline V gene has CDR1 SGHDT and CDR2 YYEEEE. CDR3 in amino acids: CASSPSPRTDTQYF. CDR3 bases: TGTGCCAGCAGCCCCAGTCCCCGCACAGATACGCAGTATTTT. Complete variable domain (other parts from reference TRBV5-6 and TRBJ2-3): DAGVTQSPTHLIKTRGQQVTLRCSPKSGHDTVSWYQQALGQGPQFIFQYYEEEERQRGNFPDRFSGHQFPNYSSELNVNALLLGDSALYLCASSPSPRTDTQYFGPGTRLTVL.

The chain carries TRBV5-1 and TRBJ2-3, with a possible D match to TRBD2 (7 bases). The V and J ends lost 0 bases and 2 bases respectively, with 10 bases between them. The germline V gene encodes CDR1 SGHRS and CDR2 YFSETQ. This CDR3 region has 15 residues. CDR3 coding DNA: TGCGCCAGCAGCTTGGAAGGGGGGGACACAGATACGCAGTATTTT. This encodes CASSLEGGDTDTQYF.

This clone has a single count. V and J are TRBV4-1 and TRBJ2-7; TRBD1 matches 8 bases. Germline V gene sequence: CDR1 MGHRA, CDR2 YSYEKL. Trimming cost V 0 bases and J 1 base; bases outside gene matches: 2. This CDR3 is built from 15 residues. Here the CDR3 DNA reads TGCGCCAGCAGCCAAGACAGGGGGCAGTCCTACGAGCAGTACTTC. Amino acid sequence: CASSQDRGQSYEQYF.

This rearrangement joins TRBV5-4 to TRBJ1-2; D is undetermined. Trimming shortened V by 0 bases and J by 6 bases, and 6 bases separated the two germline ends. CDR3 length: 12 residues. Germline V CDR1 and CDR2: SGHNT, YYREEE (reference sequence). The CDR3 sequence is CASSLGQDGYTF. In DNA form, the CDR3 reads TGTGCCAGCAGCTTGGGCCAGGATGGCTACACCTTC. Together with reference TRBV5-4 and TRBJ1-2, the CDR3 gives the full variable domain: ETGVTQSPTHLIKTRGQQVTLRCSSQSGHNTVSWYQQALGQGPQFIFQYYREEENGRGNFPPRFSGLQFPNYSSELNVNALELDDSALYLCASSLGQDGYTFGSGTRLTVV.

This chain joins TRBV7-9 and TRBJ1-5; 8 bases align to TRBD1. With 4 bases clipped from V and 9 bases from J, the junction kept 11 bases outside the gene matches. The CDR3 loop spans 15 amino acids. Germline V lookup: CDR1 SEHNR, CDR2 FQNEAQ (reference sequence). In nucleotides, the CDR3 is TGTGCCAGCAGCTCACCAGGGGGCGTTGGGACGCCCCAGCATTTT. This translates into CASSSPGGVGTPQHF.

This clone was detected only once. CDR3 region: CASSRTVTRGPSGAFF. CDR3 coding DNA: TGCGCCAGCAGCCGGACCGTGACCAGGGGGCCAAGTGGAGCTTTCTTT. The chain links TRBV4-1 to TRBJ1-1, with 8 nucleotides matching TRBD1. There are 16 residues in the CDR3. The V gene's germline CDR1 is MGHRA and CDR2 YSYEKL. V lost 4 bases, J lost 10 bases, and 17 bases stayed unmatched.

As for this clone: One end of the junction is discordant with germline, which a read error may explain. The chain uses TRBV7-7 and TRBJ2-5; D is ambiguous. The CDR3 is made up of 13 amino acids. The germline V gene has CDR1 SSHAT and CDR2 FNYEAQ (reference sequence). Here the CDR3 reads CASSPDNQETQYF. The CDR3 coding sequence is TGTGCTAGCAGCCCCGACAATCAAGAGACCCAGTACTTC.

The CDR3 bases are TGTGCCAGCAGTGAACAACCCGGGGATGAGGAGCAGTACTTC. Protein sequence: CASSEQPGDEEQYF. The chain recombines TRBV6-1 with TRBJ2-7, with D possibly being TRBD2 (5 bases). Germline assignment: CDR1 MNHNS and CDR2 SASEGT. Trimming removed 2 bases from V and 7 bases from J, with 15 bases in between. This CDR3 has 14 residues.

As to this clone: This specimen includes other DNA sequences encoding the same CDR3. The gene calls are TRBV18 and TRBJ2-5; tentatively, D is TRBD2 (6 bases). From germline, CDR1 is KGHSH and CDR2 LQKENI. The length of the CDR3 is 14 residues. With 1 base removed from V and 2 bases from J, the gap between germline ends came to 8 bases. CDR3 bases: TGTGCCAGCTCACCACGTCGGGAGCAAGAGACCCAGTACTTC. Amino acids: CASSPRREQETQYF.

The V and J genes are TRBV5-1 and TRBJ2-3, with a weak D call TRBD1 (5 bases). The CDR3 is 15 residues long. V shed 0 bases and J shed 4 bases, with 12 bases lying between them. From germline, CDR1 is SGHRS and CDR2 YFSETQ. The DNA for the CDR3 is TGCGCCAGCAGCTTGGGCAGGGTAGCATCAGATACGCAGTATTTT. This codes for CASSLGRVASDTQYF. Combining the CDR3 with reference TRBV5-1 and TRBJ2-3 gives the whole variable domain KAGVTQTPRYLIKTRGQQVTLSCSPISGHRSVSWYQQTPGQGLQFLFEYFSETQRNKGNFPGRFSGRQFSNSRSEMNVSTLELGDSALYLCASSLGRVASDTQYFGPGTRLTVL.

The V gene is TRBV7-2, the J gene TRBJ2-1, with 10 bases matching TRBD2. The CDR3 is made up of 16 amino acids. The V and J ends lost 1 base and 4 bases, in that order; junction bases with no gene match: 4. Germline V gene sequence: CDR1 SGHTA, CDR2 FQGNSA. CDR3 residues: CASSLGGSGGYNEQFF. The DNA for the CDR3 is TGTGCCAGCAGCTTAGGGGGTAGCGGGGGGTACAATGAGCAGTTCTTC.

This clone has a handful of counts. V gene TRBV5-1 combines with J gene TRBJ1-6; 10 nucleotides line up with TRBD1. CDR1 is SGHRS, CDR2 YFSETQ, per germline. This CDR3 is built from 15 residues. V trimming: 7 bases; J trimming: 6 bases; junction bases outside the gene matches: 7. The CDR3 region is CASRPGTGVNSPLHF. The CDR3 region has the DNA TGCGCCAGCCGACCCGGGACAGGGGTTAATTCACCCCTCCACTTT.

In DNA form, the CDR3 reads TGTGCCAGCAGCGCCTGGGACAGCAACACTGAAGCTTTCTTT. Amino acids: CASSAWDSNTEAFF. The chain recombines TRBV9 with TRBJ1-1; 7 positions match TRBD1. The CDR3 covers 14 residues. Per the germline V gene, CDR1 is SGDLS and CDR2 is YYNGEE. J was trimmed by 2 bases and V by 3 bases; bases with no gene match: 4.

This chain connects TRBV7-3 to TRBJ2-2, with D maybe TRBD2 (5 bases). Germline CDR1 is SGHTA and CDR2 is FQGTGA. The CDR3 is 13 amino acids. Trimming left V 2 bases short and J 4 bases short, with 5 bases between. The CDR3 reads CASSLAGTGELFF. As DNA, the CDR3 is TGTGCCAGCAGCTTAGCGGGCACCGGGGAGCTGTTTTTT.

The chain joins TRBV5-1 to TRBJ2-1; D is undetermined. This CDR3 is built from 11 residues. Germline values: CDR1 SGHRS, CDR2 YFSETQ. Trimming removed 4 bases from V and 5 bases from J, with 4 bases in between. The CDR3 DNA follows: TGCGCCAGCAGCCCTAACAATGAGCAGTTCTTC. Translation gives CASSPNNEQFF.

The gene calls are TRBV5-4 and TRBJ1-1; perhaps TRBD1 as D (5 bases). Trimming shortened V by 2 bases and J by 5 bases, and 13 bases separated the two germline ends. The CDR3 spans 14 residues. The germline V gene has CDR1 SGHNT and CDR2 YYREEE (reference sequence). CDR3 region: CASSLRGGRTEAFF. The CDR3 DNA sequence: TGTGCCAGCAGCTTACGGGGGGGGAGGACTGAAGCTTTCTTT. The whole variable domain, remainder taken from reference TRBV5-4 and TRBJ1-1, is ETGVTQSPTHLIKTRGQQVTLRCSSQSGHNTVSWYQQALGQGPQFIFQYYREEENGRGNFPPRFSGLQFPNYSSELNVNALELDDSALYLCASSLRGGRTEAFFGQGTRLTVV.

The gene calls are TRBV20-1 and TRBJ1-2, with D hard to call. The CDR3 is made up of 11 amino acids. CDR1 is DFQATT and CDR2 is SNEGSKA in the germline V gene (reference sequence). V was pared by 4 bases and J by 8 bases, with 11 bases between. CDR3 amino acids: CSAMQDYGYTF. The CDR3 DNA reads TGCAGTGCTATGCAGGATTACGGCTACACCTTC.

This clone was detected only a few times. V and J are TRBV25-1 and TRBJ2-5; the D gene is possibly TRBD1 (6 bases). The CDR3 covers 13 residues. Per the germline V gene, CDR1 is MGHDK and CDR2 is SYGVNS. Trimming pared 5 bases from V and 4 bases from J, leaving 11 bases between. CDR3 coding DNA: TGTGCCAGCAGTCCCTGGGGGCCAGAGACCCAGTACTTC. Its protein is CASSPWGPETQYF.